A selection of T cell receptor beta chains follows, all from one sample in a study of blood T cell repertoires in COVID-19. Only in-frame clones appear in the TCRdb table, and some are missing; sequencing was by immunoSEQ multiplex PCR. Among 110,000 to 150,000 clones listed, about 79% were seen once. The specimen sequenced was peripheral blood. The receptors originated from a woman over 75 with acute or convalescent COVID-19. CDR3s include the opening cysteine and the closing phenylalanine or tryptophan. Fields, in order: V gene, J gene, clone size, D gene, CDR3 DNA, CDR3 protein. The D gene is left open where the match is weak. Clone sizes are given selectively: once, few, many, or a class where the clone is expanded.

v_call: TRBV10-1
j_call: TRBJ2-5
clone_size: -
d_call: -
cdr3_nt: TGCGCCAGCAAGGGGGAGACCCAGTACTTC
cdr3_aa: CASKGETQYF

v_call: TRBV3-1/TRBV3-2
j_call: TRBJ2-5
clone_size: -
d_call: TRBD1
cdr3_nt: TGTGCCAGCAGCAGCCGGGACAGGGCGTACCAAGAGACCCAGTACTTC
cdr3_aa: CASSSRDRAYQETQYF

v_call: TRBV4-3
j_call: TRBJ2-3
clone_size: -
d_call: -
cdr3_nt: TGCGCCAGCAGCCAAGGCCAGACCGCGGGTACGCAGTATTTT
cdr3_aa: CASSQGQTAGTQYF

v_call: TRBV3-1/TRBV3-2
j_call: TRBJ1-2
clone_size: -
d_call: TRBD1
cdr3_nt: TGTGCCAGCAGCCATGGGACAGGCGTAAACTATGGCTACACCTTC
cdr3_aa: CASSHGTGVNYGYTF

v_call: TRBV2
j_call: TRBJ1-1
clone_size: -
d_call: TRBD1
cdr3_nt: TGTGCCAGCAGATTGACAGGGGGACCCACTGAGGAAGCTTTCTTT
cdr3_aa: CASRLTGGPTEEAFF

v_call: TRBV18
j_call: TRBJ2-7
clone_size: -
d_call: -
cdr3_nt: TGTGCCAGCTCACCACCGGGCACCTACGAGCAGTACTTC
cdr3_aa: CASSPPGTYEQYF

v_call: TRBV19
j_call: TRBJ2-1
clone_size: once
d_call: TRBD2
cdr3_nt: TGTGCCAGTAGTATAGTAGGACTAGCGAATAATGAGCAGTTCTTC
cdr3_aa: CASSIVGLANNEQFF

v_call: TRBV6-5
j_call: TRBJ2-1
clone_size: few
d_call: TRBD1
cdr3_nt: TGTGCCAGCAGTTACTCGACAGGGGCCAGCACTAATGAGCAGTTCTTC
cdr3_aa: CASSYSTGASTNEQFF

v_call: TRBV2
j_call: TRBJ1-5
clone_size: -
d_call: TRBD1
cdr3_nt: TGTGCCAGCGGTACAGGGGGCAATCAGCCCCAGCATTTT
cdr3_aa: CASGTGGNQPQHF

v_call: TRBV20-1
j_call: TRBJ1-2
clone_size: -
d_call: -
cdr3_nt: TGCAGTGCTAGTACGGGGAACTATGGCTACACCTTC
cdr3_aa: CSASTGNYGYTF

v_call: TRBV10-3
j_call: TRBJ1-2
clone_size: -
d_call: -
cdr3_nt: TGTGCCATCTCTACAGGGCCCAACTATGGCTACACCTTC
cdr3_aa: CAISTGPNYGYTF

v_call: TRBV9
j_call: TRBJ2-2
clone_size: -
d_call: -
cdr3_nt: TGTGCCAGCAGCAAATTGACTCTCCCCGGGGAGCTGTTTTTT
cdr3_aa: CASSKLTLPGELFF

v_call: TRBV9
j_call: TRBJ2-3
clone_size: -
d_call: -
cdr3_nt: TGTGCCAGCAGCGTAGCTCCGAGACTGGGAGTAGGTACAGATACGCAGTATTTT
cdr3_aa: CASSVAPRLGVGTDTQYF

v_call: TRBV19
j_call: TRBJ1-5
clone_size: few
d_call: TRBD1
cdr3_nt: TGTGCCAGCAACGGACAGGCTGTTCAGCCCCAGCATTTT
cdr3_aa: CASNGQAVQPQHF

v_call: TRBV7-9
j_call: TRBJ1-2
clone_size: -
d_call: -
cdr3_nt: TGTGCCAGCAGCTTACCCCCGGGATCCTTC
cdr3_aa: CASSLPPGSF

v_call: TRBV5-1
j_call: TRBJ1-4
clone_size: -
d_call: TRBD1
cdr3_nt: TGCGCCAGCAGCTTATTACGACTCGGGACAGGGGGCGCAAGGGAAAAACTGTTTTTT
cdr3_aa: CASSLLRLGTGGAREKLFF

v_call: TRBV5-5
j_call: TRBJ1-1
clone_size: -
d_call: -
cdr3_nt: TGTGCCAGCAGCTTGCGGGAATCTAGGCGAGCTTTCTTT
cdr3_aa: CASSLRESRRAFF

v_call: TRBV4-1
j_call: TRBJ1-5
clone_size: -
d_call: TRBD1
cdr3_nt: TGCGCCAGCAGCCAAGATGTGGGACAGGGGATAGATAGCAATCAGCCCCAGCATTTT
cdr3_aa: CASSQDVGQGIDSNQPQHF

v_call: TRBV7-2
j_call: TRBJ1-5
clone_size: -
d_call: -
cdr3_nt: TGTGCCAGCAGCTTATCAGGCTGGCAGCCCCAGCATTTT
cdr3_aa: CASSLSGWQPQHF

v_call: TRBV4-1
j_call: TRBJ1-2
clone_size: few
d_call: -
cdr3_nt: TGCGCCAGCAGCCAAGAAGCGGTGCAGTCCTATGGCTACACCTTC
cdr3_aa: CASSQEAVQSYGYTF

v_call: TRBV7-9
j_call: TRBJ1-1
clone_size: -
d_call: -
cdr3_nt: TGTGCCAGCAGTCACCCTAGGACAGATGAAGCTTTCTTT
cdr3_aa: CASSHPRTDEAFF